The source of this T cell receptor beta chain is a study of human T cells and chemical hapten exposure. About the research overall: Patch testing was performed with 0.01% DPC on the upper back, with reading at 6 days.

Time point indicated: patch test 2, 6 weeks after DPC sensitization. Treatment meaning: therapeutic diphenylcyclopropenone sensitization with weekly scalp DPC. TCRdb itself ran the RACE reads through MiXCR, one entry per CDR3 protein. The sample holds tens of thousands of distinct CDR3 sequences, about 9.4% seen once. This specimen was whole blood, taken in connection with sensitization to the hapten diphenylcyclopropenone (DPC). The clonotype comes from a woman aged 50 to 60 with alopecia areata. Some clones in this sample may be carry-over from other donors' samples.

CDR3 loop: CASSPSGDYYEQYF. The CDR3, as DNA: TGTGCCAGCAGCCCAAGCGGGGACTACTACGAGCAGTACTTC. The chain combines TRBV7-2 with TRBJ2-7; 7 positions agree with TRBD2. V was clipped by 5 bases and J by 3 bases; unmatched bases: 7. Per the germline V gene, CDR1 is SGHTA and CDR2 is FQGNSA. The length of the CDR3 is 14 residues.